The source of this T cell receptor (beta chain) is a study of identical twins. This clonotype was recorded many times. The authors used template switching to add a universal primer site and gave cDNA unique molecular identifiers. TCRdb re-derived calls from the 5' RACE reads in MiXCR, one entry per CDR3 protein. Of roughly 280,000 distinct CDR3 sequences in the sample, just under 9.5% were seen once. CDR1 is LGHNA and CDR2 is YSLEER in the germline V gene. The V gene lost 3 bases and the J gene lost 4 bases, with 16 bases spanning the gap. This CDR3 spans 16 amino acids. These data were also filed under a second study, of yellow fever vaccine responses in identical twins.

The rearrangement uses TRBV4-3 and TRBJ2-1; possibly TRBD2 for D (5 bases). The origin of this receptor is a woman younger than 35 in good health. The sequencing sample was made of CD8+ T cells sorted from blood. The CDR3 region is CASSQAVWLAYNEQFF. CDR3 coding DNA: TGCGCCAGCAGCCAGGCCGTTTGGCTAGCTTACAATGAGCAGTTCTTC.